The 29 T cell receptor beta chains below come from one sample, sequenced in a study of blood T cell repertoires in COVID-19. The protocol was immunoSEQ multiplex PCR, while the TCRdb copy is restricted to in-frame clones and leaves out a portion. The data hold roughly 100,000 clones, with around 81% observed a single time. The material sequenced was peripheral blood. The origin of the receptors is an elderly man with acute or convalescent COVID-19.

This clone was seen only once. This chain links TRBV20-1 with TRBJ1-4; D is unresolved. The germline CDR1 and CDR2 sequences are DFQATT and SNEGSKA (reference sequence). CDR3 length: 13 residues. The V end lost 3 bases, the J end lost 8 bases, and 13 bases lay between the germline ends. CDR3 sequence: CSASGGGLEKLFF. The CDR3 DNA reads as TGCAGTGCTAGTGGCGGAGGACTCGAAAAACTGTTTTTT.

CDR3 loop: CAISDLREGDTQYF. CDR3 in DNA: TGTGCCATCAGTGACCTCAGGGAAGGGGATACGCAGTATTTT. The chain links TRBV10-3 to TRBJ2-3, with a possible D match to TRBD1 (5 bases). The germline gives CDR1 ENHRY, CDR2 SYGVKD. CDR3 length: 14 amino acids. V lost 3 bases and J lost 6, with 13 bases in between.

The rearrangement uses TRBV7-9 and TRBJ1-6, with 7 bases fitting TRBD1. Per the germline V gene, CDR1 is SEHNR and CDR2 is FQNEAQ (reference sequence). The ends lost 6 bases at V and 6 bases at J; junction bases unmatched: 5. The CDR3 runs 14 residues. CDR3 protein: CASSSTGINSPLHF. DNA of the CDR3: TGTGCCAGCAGTTCGACAGGGATTAATTCACCCCTCCACTTT.

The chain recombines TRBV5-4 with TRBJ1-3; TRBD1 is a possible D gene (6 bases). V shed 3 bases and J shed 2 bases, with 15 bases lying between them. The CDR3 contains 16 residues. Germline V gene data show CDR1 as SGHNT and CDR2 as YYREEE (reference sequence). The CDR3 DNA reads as TGTGCCAGCAGCTCTCCACAACAGGGTACTGGAAACACCATATATTTT. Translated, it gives CASSSPQQGTGNTIYF. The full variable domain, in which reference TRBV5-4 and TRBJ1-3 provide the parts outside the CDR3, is ETGVTQSPTHLIKTRGQQVTLRCSSQSGHNTVSWYQQALGQGPQFIFQYYREEENGRGNFPPRFSGLQFPNYSSELNVNALELDDSALYLCASSSPQQGTGNTIYFGEGSWLTVV.

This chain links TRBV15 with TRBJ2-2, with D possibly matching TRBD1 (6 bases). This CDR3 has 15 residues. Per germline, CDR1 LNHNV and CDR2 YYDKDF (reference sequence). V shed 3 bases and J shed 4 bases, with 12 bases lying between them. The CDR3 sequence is CATSRIGQTTGELFF. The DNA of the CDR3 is TGTGCCACCAGCAGGATAGGACAGACCACCGGGGAGCTGTTTTTT.

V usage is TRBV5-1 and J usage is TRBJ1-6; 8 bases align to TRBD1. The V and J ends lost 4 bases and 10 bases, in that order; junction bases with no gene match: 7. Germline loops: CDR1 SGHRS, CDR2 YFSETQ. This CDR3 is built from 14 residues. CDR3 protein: CASSPPTGESPLHF. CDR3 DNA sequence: TGCGCCAGCAGCCCGCCGACAGGGGAGTCACCCCTCCACTTT.

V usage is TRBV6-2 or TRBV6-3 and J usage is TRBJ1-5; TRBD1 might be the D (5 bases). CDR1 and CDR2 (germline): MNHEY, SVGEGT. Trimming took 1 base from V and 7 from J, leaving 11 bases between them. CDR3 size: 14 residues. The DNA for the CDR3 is TGTGCCAGCAGTTACTTCCTCGGGGGGCAGCCCCAGCATTTT. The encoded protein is CASSYFLGGQPQHF.

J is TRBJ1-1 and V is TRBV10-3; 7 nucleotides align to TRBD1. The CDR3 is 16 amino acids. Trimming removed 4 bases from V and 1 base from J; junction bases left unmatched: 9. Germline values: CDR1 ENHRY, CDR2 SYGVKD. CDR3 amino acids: CAISASPGTENTEAFF. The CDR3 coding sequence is TGTGCCATCAGTGCGTCTCCCGGGACAGAGAACACTGAAGCTTTCTTT.

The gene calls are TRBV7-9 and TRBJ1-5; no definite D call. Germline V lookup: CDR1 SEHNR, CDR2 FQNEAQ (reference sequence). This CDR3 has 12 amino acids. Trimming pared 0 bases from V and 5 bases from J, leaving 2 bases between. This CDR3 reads CASSLADQPQHF. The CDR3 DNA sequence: TGTGCCAGCAGCTTAGCCGATCAGCCCCAGCATTTT.

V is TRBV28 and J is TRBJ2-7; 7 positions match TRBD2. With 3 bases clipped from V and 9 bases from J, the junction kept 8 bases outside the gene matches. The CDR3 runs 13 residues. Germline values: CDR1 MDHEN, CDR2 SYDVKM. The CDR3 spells CASSLYRGVRQYF. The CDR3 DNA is TGTGCCAGCAGTTTGTATCGGGGGGTGCGGCAGTACTTC.

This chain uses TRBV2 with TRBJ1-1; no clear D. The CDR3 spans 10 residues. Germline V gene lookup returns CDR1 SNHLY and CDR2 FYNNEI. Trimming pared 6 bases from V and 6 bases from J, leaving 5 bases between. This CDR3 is CASRVAEAFF. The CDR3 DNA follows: TGTGCCAGCAGAGTAGCTGAAGCTTTCTTT.

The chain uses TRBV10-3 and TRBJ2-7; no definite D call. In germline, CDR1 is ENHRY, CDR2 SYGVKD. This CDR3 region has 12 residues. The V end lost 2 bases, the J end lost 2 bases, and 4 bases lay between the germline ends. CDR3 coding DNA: TGTGCCATCAGTGAGCACACCTACGAGCAGTACTTC. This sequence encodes CAISEHTYEQYF.

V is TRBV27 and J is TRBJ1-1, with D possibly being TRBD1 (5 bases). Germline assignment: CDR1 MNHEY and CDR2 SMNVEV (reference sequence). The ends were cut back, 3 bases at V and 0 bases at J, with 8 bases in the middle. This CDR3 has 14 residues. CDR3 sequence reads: CASSLNRMNTEAFF. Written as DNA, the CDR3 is TGTGCCAGCAGTTTGAACAGGATGAACACTGAAGCTTTCTTT.

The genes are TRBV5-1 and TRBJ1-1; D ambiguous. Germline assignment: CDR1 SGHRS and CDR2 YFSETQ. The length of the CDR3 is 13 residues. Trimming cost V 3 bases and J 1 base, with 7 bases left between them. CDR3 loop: CASSSSPNTEAFF. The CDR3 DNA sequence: TGCGCCAGCAGCTCCAGTCCGAACACTGAAGCTTTCTTT.

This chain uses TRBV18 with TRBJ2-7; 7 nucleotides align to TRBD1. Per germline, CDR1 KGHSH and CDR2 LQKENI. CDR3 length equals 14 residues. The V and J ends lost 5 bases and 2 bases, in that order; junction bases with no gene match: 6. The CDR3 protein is CASSRQGQTYEQYF. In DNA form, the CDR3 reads TGTGCCAGCTCAAGACAGGGTCAAACCTACGAGCAGTACTTC. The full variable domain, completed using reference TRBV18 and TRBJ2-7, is NAGVMQNPRHLVRRRGQEARLRCSPMKGHSHVYWYRQLPEEGLKFMVYLQKENIIDESGMPKERFSAEFPKEGPSILRIQQVVRGDSAAYFCASSRQGQTYEQYFGPGTRLTVT.

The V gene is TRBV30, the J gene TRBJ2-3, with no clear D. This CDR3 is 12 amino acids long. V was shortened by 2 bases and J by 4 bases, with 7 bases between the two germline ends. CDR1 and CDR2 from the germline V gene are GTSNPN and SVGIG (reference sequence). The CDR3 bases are TGTGCCTGGAGTTACATTGCAGATACGCAGTATTTT. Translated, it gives CAWSYIADTQYF.

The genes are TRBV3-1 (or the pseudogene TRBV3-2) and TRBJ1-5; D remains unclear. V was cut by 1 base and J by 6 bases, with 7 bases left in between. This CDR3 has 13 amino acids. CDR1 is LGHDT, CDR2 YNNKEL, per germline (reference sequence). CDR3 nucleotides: TGTGCCAGCAGCCAAGTACTCGGTCAGCCCCAGCATTTT. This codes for CASSQVLGQPQHF.

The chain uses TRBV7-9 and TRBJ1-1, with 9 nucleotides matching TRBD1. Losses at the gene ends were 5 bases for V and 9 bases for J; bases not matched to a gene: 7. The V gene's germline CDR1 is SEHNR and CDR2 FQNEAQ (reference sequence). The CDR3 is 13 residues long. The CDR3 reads CASSAPGTGKAFF. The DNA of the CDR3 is TGTGCCAGCAGCGCACCCGGGACAGGGAAAGCTTTCTTT.

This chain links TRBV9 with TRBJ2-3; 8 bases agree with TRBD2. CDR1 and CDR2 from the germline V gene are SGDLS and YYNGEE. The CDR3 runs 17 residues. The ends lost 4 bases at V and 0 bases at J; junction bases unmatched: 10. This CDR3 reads CASSPARREASTDTQYF. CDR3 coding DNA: TGTGCCAGCAGCCCTGCGCGGCGGGAGGCCAGCACAGATACGCAGTATTTT.

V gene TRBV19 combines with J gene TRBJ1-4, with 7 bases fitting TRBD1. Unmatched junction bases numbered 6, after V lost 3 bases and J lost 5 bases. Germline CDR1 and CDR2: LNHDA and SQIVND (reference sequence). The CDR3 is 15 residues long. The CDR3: CASSMVRGKNEKLFF. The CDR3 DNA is TGTGCCAGTAGTATGGTCAGGGGGAAAAATGAAAAACTGTTTTTT.

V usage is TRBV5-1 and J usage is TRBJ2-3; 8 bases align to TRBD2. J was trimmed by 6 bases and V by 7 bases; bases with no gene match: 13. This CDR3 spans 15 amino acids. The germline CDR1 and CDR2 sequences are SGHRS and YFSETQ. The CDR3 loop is CASSKSGSSGDTQYF. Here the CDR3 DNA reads TGCGCCAGCTCTAAGAGCGGGAGTAGTGGGGATACGCAGTATTTT.

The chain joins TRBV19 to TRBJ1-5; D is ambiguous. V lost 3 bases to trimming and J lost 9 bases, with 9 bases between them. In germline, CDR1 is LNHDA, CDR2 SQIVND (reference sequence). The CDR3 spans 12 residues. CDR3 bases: TGTGCCAGTAGTATTGAGTCAGGGCCCCAGCATTTT. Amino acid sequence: CASSIESGPQHF.

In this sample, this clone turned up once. The DNA for the CDR3 is TGTGCCAGCAGTATCCAAGAGACAGGGGGTCTCTACGAGCAGTACTTC. It specifies CASSIQETGGLYEQYF. The chain has TRBV28 and TRBJ2-7; 9 positions agree with TRBD1. The CDR3 extends over 16 amino acids. Germline V gives CDR1 MDHEN, CDR2 SYDVKM. V lost 5 bases and J lost 3; bases outside the gene matches: 11.

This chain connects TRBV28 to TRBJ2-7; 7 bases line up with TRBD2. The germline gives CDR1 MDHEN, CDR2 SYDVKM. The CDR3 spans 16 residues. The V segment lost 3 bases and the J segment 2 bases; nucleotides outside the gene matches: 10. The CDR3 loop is CASSFMASGLPYEQYF. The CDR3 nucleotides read TGTGCCAGCAGTTTTATGGCTAGCGGCCTCCCCTACGAGCAGTACTTC.

The CDR3 DNA is TGTGCCAGTAGTAGGGGGACAGGGGGCTTGGTGAGCACAGATACGCAGTATTTT. This gives the protein CASSRGTGGLVSTDTQYF. The chain carries TRBV19 and TRBJ2-3; 12 nucleotides agree with TRBD1. The CDR3 consists of 18 residues. Germline V gene lookup returns CDR1 LNHDA and CDR2 SQIVND (reference sequence). V shed 4 bases and J 0 bases; nucleotides not matched to a gene: 8.

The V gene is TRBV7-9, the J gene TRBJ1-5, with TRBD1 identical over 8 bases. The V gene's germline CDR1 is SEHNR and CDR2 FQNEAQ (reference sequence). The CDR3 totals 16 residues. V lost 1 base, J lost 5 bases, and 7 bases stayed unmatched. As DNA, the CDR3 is TGTGCCAGCAGCTTAGGACAGGGGTCTAGAGATCAGCCCCAGCATTTT. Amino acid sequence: CASSLGQGSRDQPQHF.

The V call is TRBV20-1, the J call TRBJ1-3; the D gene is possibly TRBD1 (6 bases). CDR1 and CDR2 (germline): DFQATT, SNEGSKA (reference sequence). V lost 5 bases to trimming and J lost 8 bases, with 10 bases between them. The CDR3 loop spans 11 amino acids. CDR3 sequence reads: CSAGRQDTIYF. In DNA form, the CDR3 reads TGCAGTGCTGGACGACAGGACACCATATATTTT.

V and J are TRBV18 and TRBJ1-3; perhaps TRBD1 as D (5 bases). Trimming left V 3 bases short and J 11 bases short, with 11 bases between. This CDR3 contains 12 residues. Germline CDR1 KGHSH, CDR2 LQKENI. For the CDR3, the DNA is TGTGCCAGCTCACCGAGGCAGGGTTCCATATATTTT. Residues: CASSPRQGSIYF.

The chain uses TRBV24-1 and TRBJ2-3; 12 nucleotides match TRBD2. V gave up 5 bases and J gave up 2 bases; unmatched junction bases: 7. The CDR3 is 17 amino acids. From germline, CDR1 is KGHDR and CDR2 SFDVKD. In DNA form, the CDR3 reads TGTGCCACCAGTGCGCCTAGCGGGAGGGGGGACACAGATACGCAGTATTTT. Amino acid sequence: CATSAPSGRGDTDTQYF.